The entry below gives a single T cell receptor beta chain sequence along with its context. The sample comes from a study of T cells in Graves' hyperthyroidism and ophthalmopathy. RNA transcripts provided the source from which TCR beta CDR3 regions were amplified. The HTBI set primed first-round TCR CDR3 RT-PCR. TCRdb recomputed calls from the multiplex PCR reads with MiXCR, one row per CDR3 protein. The sample records over 700,000 distinct CDR3 sequences, around 20% being singletons. V was shortened by 7 bases and J by 1 base, with 13 bases between the two germline ends. CDR3 length: 14 residues. Germline V lookup: CDR1 MNHNS, CDR2 SASEGT.

The sequence was obtained from a woman in her forties or fifties with Graves' hyperthyroidism that later progressed to Graves' ophthalmopathy. This chain joins TRBV6-1 and TRBJ1-1, with no clear D. Sequencing was performed on blood. The CDR3 sequence: CASTLQDGNTEAFF. The CDR3 DNA reads TGTGCCAGCACCCTCCAGGACGGGAACACTGAAGCTTTCTTT.